The rows below give T cell receptor beta chains drawn from one sample of a study of T cells in Graves' hyperthyroidism and ophthalmopathy. TCRdb reprocessed the multiplex PCR reads via MiXCR and lists one record per CDR3 protein. The table has about half a million distinct CDR3 sequences, under 25% seen once; the top ten hold 26%. The source material was blood. The receptors were gathered from a man between 18 and 35 years old with Graves' hyperthyroidism. The CDR3 runs from the conserved cysteine through the conserved F or W. Fields, in order: clone size, J gene, D gene, V gene, CDR3 DNA, CDR3 protein. The D gene is left open where the match is weak. Where a row states a size, it is once, few, many or the class of an expanded clone; other rows omit it.

many,TRBJ2-5,.,TRBV7-8,TGTGCCAGCAGCTTAGAGGTGCTAGAGACCCAGTACTTC,CASSLEVLETQYF
few,TRBJ2-3,.,TRBV5-6,TGTGCCAGCATCCTGTGGGGTGCAGATACGCAGTATTTT,CASILWGADTQYF
.,TRBJ2-3,TRBD2,TRBV12-3/TRBV12-4,TGTGCCAGCAGTCTACTAGCGGAGAACACAGATACGCAGTATTTT,CASSLLAENTDTQYF
.,TRBJ2-5,.,TRBV27,TGTGCCAGCAGTGACTGGCAAGAGACCCAGTACTTC,CASSDWQETQYF
many,TRBJ2-4,TRBD2,TRBV4-2,TGTGCCAGCAGCCAAGACGGAGCGGGGGGACAAGCCAAAAACATTCAGTACTTC,CASSQDGAGGQAKNIQYF
many,TRBJ1-5,.,TRBV28,TGTGCCAGCAGTCCTACTGCCGGGACCCCCCAGCATTTT,CASSPTAGTPQHF
.,TRBJ1-1,TRBD1,TRBV6-1,TGTGCCAGCAGTGATGATCCAGGGGGATGGTTCGACACGAACACTGAAGCTTTCTTT,CASSDDPGGWFDTNTEAFF
few,TRBJ2-7,TRBD2,TRBV10-3,TGTGCCATCAGTGAGTCGGGGGGAGGGGCCTACGAGCAGTACTTC,CAISESGGGAYEQYF
many,TRBJ2-5,TRBD2,TRBV9,TGTGCCAGCAGCGTCCGGACTAGCGGGGATCAAGAGACCCAGTACTTC,CASSVRTSGDQETQYF
many,TRBJ2-7,TRBD1,TRBV7-2,TGTGCCAGCAGCTCGGACCTACAGGGGGCGACCTACGAGCAGTACTTC,CASSSDLQGATYEQYF
many,TRBJ2-5,.,TRBV10-3,TGTGCCATCAGTGAGTTTGTGGGAAATGAGACCCAGTACTTC,CAISEFVGNETQYF
many,TRBJ1-1,TRBD1,TRBV6-2/TRBV6-3,TGTGCCTGTGGACGGGGGACAGGAGAAGCTTTCTTT,CACGRGTGEAFF
.,TRBJ1-2,TRBD1,TRBV29-1,TGCAGCGTTGTACAGGGGTATAATGGCTACACCTTC,CSVVQGYNGYTF
many,TRBJ2-7,.,TRBV28,TGTGCCAGCAAGGAGAGGAGATACGAGCAGTACTTC,CASKERRYEQYF
few,TRBJ2-6,.,TRBV5-1,TGCGCCAGCAGCGCTGGGGCTCCCTCTGGGGCCAACGTCCTGACTTTC,CASSAGAPSGANVLTF
many,TRBJ1-1,TRBD1,TRBV19,TGTGCCAGTAACCATCGGACAGGGGACACTGAAGCTTTCTTT,CASNHRTGDTEAFF
.,TRBJ1-1,.,TRBV6-1,TGTGCCAGCAGTGAAACGAGAGGACGGGGAGCCGGGAACACTGAAGCTGTCTTT,CASSETRGRGAGNTEAVF
many,TRBJ1-5,.,TRBV10-3,TGTGCCATCAGTGAGTCGGGAGGACAGCCCCAGCATTTT,CAISESGGQPQHF
.,TRBJ2-7,.,TRBV12-3/TRBV12-4,TGTGCCAGCAGTTTAGCGAACGGGGACGAGCAGTACTTC,CASSLANGDEQYF
many,TRBJ2-5,TRBD1,TRBV12-5,TGTGCTAGTGGCAAAGGACAGGGGATGGTTGAGACCCAGTACTTC,CASGKGQGMVETQYF
once,TRBJ2-4,.,TRBV6-2/TRBV6-3,TGTGCCAGCAGTAACCGGGACATTAAGTACTTC,CASSNRDIKYF
.,TRBJ1-3,.,TRBV4-1,TGCGCCAGCAGCCAAGATCGGGGGGGCAGGGGCTCAGGAAACACCATATATTTT,CASSQDRGGRGSGNTIYF
many,TRBJ2-2,.,TRBV7-9,TGTGCCAGCAGCACCAGGGTTGCCGGGGAGCTGTTTTTT,CASSTRVAGELFF
.,TRBJ1-1,TRBD1,TRBV2,TGTGCCAGCTATCGACAGGGGAACACTGAAGCTTTCTTT,CASYRQGNTEAFF
many,TRBJ2-7,.,TRBV6-1,TGTGCCAGCAGTGAAATGGTGGCGACCGCCGAGCAGTACTTC,CASSEMVATAEQYF
.,TRBJ2-7,.,TRBV30,TGTGCCTGGAATGGTCGGGGCGAGCAGTACTTC,CAWNGRGEQYF
many,TRBJ2-7,.,TRBV4-1,TGCGCCAGCAGCTACCAACTCCAGGGTTACGAGCAGTACTTC,CASSYQLQGYEQYF
.,TRBJ2-2,.,TRBV19,TGTGCCAGTAGTAGCCCCCGAGCCGGGGAGCTGTTTTTT,CASSSPRAGELFF
many,TRBJ1-1,.,TRBV2,TGTGCCAGCGGACGGGAGAAGAACACTGAAGCTTTCTTT,CASGREKNTEAFF